The rows below give T cell receptor beta chains drawn from one sample of a study of early T cells in non-severe SARS-CoV-2 infection. TCRdb analysed the 5' RACE reads with MiXCR anew, one entry per CDR3 protein. The sample includes 50,000 or so distinct CDR3 sequences, just under 15% of them seen just once. The sample here was whole blood, taken at baseline. The receptors were sampled from an adult who was a healthcare worker with PCR-confirmed SARS-CoV-2 infection or an uninfected control (not recorded which). Both conserved end residues are part of each CDR3. The D gene is left open where the match is weak. Not every row has a clone size; where given, it reads once, few, many or a size class.

d_gene: NA
abundance: NA
v_gene: TRBV7-3
j_gene: TRBJ2-6
len: 13
CDR3nt: TGTGCCAGCAGCTTCGACACCGCTAACGTCCTGACTTTC
CDR3aa: CASSFDTANVLTF

d_gene: NA
abundance: NA
v_gene: TRBV4-2
j_gene: TRBJ2-7
len: 14
CDR3nt: TGTGCCAGCAGCCAAACACTGGGCCGCTACGAGCAGTACTTC
CDR3aa: CASSQTLGRYEQYF

d_gene: NA
abundance: many
v_gene: TRBV7-3
j_gene: TRBJ1-6
len: 13
CDR3nt: TGTGCCAGCAGGAGGGCCGTAGGATCACCCCTCCACTTT
CDR3aa: CASRRAVGSPLHF

d_gene: TRBD2
abundance: many
v_gene: TRBV28
j_gene: TRBJ2-3
len: 16
CDR3nt: TGTGCCAGCAGTCTCTCTAGCGGTCCTTGGGGAGATACGCAGTATTTT
CDR3aa: CASSLSSGPWGDTQYF

d_gene: TRBD1
abundance: few
v_gene: TRBV28
j_gene: TRBJ1-3
len: 13
CDR3nt: TGTGCCAGCTGGGACAGGGATAGGAACACCATATATTTT
CDR3aa: CASWDRDRNTIYF

d_gene: NA
abundance: NA
v_gene: TRBV12-3/TRBV12-4
j_gene: TRBJ1-4
len: 15
CDR3nt: TGTGCCAGCAGTTTAACTGATGTATCTAATGAAAAACTGTTTTTT
CDR3aa: CASSLTDVSNEKLFF

d_gene: NA
abundance: few
v_gene: TRBV2
j_gene: TRBJ1-6
len: 13
CDR3nt: TGTGCCAGCAGTGAGAGGCTGGGCTCACCCCTCCACTTT
CDR3aa: CASSERLGSPLHF

d_gene: NA
abundance: NA
v_gene: TRBV12-3/TRBV12-4
j_gene: TRBJ2-4
len: 14
CDR3nt: TGTGCCAGCAGAATGGCCTCAGCCAAAAACATTCAGTACTTC
CDR3aa: CASRMASAKNIQYF

d_gene: NA
abundance: few
v_gene: TRBV5-6
j_gene: TRBJ2-3
len: 15
CDR3nt: TGTGCCAGCAGCTTGGCTTCGGGAGTTGCAGATACGCAGTATTTT
CDR3aa: CASSLASGVADTQYF

d_gene: TRBD1
abundance: few
v_gene: TRBV19
j_gene: TRBJ1-4
len: 14
CDR3nt: TGTGCCAGTCGACAGGGGCTGGCTAATGAAAAACTGTTTTTT
CDR3aa: CASRQGLANEKLFF